What follows is one T cell receptor beta chain and its context. Its target is not known. The data stem from a study of T cell repertoires in cytomegalovirus infection. Findings and limits, study-wide: Carriers of CMV plus the relevant HLA were identified by cumulative public TCR beta family frequency.

TCRdb re-derived calls from the reads in MiXCR, one entry per CDR3 protein. The sample yields more than 150,000 distinct CDR3 sequences, about 25% seen once. The germline CDR1 and CDR2 sequences are SGHRS and YFSETQ. The CDR3 is 14 residues long. The germline V and J ends were trimmed by 0 bases and 4 bases, with 8 bases remaining between them. This chain connects TRBV5-1 to TRBJ1-5; unclear D gene. The sequencing sample was made of PBMCs. This sequence originates from a human donor in good health (CMV status not recorded). Some clones in this sample may be carry-over from other donors' samples. CDR3 region: CASSLAGENQPQHF. In nucleotides, the CDR3 is TGCGCCAGCAGCTTGGCCGGAGAGAATCAGCCCCAGCATTTT. The full variable domain, its missing parts supplied by reference TRBV5-1 and TRBJ1-5, is KAGVTQTPRYLIKTRGQQVTLSCSPISGHRSVSWYQQTPGQGLQFLFEYFSETQRNKGNFPGRFSGRQFSNSRSEMNVSTLELGDSALYLCASSLAGENQPQHFGDGTRLSIL.